This T cell receptor (beta chain) was sequenced during a study of blood T cell repertoires in COVID-19. Study processing details: Counts of nucleated cells, estimated from reference gene primer amplification, were obtained. Profiling relied on immunoSEQ multiplex PCR, and the TCRdb table lists in-frame clones only, not all of them. Clone size and the V and J calls come from that table; the DNA yielded D and trimming. The table has about 290,000 clones, just under 85% seen once. Germline V gene sequence: CDR1 LNHDA, CDR2 SQIVND (reference sequence). Trimming took 3 bases from V and 2 from J, leaving 7 bases between them. There are 13 residues in the CDR3.

The clonotype originates from a woman between 50 and 59 years old with active or convalescent COVID-19. What was sequenced was peripheral blood. The genes are TRBV19 and TRBJ1-2, with D possibly TRBD1 on 5 matching bases. The CDR3 sequence is CASSMEGNYGYTF. In DNA, the CDR3 is TGTGCCAGTAGTATGGAGGGGAACTATGGCTACACCTTC.